The clone carrying this T cell receptor (beta chain) has only one observation. What it binds is not known. The data were taken from a study of cytomegalovirus exposure and HLA in healthy donors. After removal of 5 bases from V and 10 bases from J, the junction contained 15 bases not matched to a gene. Germline V gene data show CDR1 as KGHSH and CDR2 as LQKENI. The CDR3 spans 17 residues. A multiplex PCR was run with 60 Vbeta primers and 13 Jbeta primers. Assay used: immunoSEQ multiplex PCR; TCRdb lists only in-frame clones, some missing. Among 150,000 to 200,000 clones listed, 75% to 80% were seen once. Study observations and caveats: In presence/absence analyses, roughly uniform sequencing depth across donors was assumed. V- and J-gene trimming in TCR beta was tied to a missense DCLRE1C variant by an analysis performed later. Reported performance of the classifier showed diagnosis of cytomegalovirus status with high specificity and sensitivity.

The TCR comes from a middle-aged woman in good health and CMV-seronegative. The rearrangement joins TRBV18 to TRBJ1-6; TRBD1 matches at 9 bases. Material for sequencing was PBMCs. The chain's CDR3 is CASSSSGTGSSYSPLHF. CDR3 bases: TGTGCCAGCTCATCCTCCGGGACAGGGTCATCGTACTCACCCCTCCACTTT.